These 27 T cell receptor beta chains were all obtained from the same sample, sequenced in a study of blood T cell repertoires in COVID-19 (TCRdb year 2020). The library was made by the immunoSEQ multiplex PCR assay. TCRdb retrieved this table from immuneACCESS and kept in-frame rearrangements only. Not all clones are present; in checked studies, unresolved V genes account for under half, and no reason is known for the remainder. The sample data list 400,000 to 450,000 clones, and about nine tenths of these were observed just once. Together, the top ten hold over 1.3% of the sample. Sequencing was done on a sample of peripheral blood. The receptors here all came from a woman aged 25 to 39 with active or convalescent COVID-19.

This clone has more than one count but fewer than ten. V usage is TRBV5-1 and J usage is TRBJ1-1; maybe TRBD1 (6 bases). Trimming left V 5 bases short and J 4 bases short, with 18 bases between. Germline CDR1 reads SGHRS; CDR2 reads YFSETQ. There are 15 residues in the CDR3. CDR3 region: CASRSRDTSTTEAFF. CDR3 sequence (DNA): TGCGCCAGCAGAAGCCGGGACACTTCGACCACTGAAGCTTTCTTT.

CDR3 nucleotide sequence: TGCGCCAGCAGTGCTGACAGAAATCAGCCCCAGCATTTT. Its translation is CASSADRNQPQHF. The V call is TRBV10-1, the J call TRBJ1-5; weak D call: TRBD1 (5 bases). Trimming stripped 4 bases from V and 4 bases from J, with 8 bases between. The CDR3 loop spans 13 amino acids. Per the germline V gene, CDR1 is WNHNN and CDR2 is SYGVQD (reference sequence).

V gene TRBV6-5 combines with J gene TRBJ2-1; 8 bases align to TRBD1. The germline V gene encodes CDR1 MNHEY and CDR2 SVGAGI. J gave up 10 bases and V 7 bases, and 12 bases lay outside the gene matches. The CDR3 loop spans 14 amino acids. CDR3 residues: CASKPGGGSGEQFF. The CDR3 coding sequence is TGTGCCAGCAAGCCAGGGGGCGGGTCGGGAGAGCAGTTCTTC.

V gene TRBV10-3 combines with J gene TRBJ2-3, with a possible D match to TRBD2 (7 bases). Germline V gene data show CDR1 as ENHRY and CDR2 as SYGVKD. The CDR3 covers 16 residues. V lost 10 bases and J 6 bases, leaving 26 bases between the germline ends. CDR3 nucleotide sequence: TGTGCCACATCCGAAACGGGGGGCGGGCGAGGCGATACGCAGTATTTT. Protein sequence: CATSETGGGRGDTQYF.

CDR3 sequence (DNA): TGCGCCAGCAGCCAAGTAGCGGGGGCACTAGTGGCTAATGAAAAACTGTTTTTT. Residues: CASSQVAGALVANEKLFF. The chain couples TRBV4-1 to TRBJ1-4, with TRBD1 as a possible D gene (6 bases). The germline gives CDR1 MGHRA, CDR2 YSYEKL. This CDR3 contains 18 residues. Trimming pared 1 base from V and 3 bases from J, leaving 18 bases between.

The chain uses TRBV19 and TRBJ1-2, with no clear D. V lost 3 bases, J lost 11 bases, and 19 bases lay in between. The length of the CDR3 is 14 residues. Looked up from germline, CDR1 is LNHDA and CDR2 is SQIVND (reference sequence). The CDR3 spells CASSIREAGLAYTF. CDR3 coding DNA: TGTGCCAGTAGTATCCGCGAGGCGGGATTGGCATACACCTTC.

The J gene is TRBJ2-1, the V gene TRBV4-1; TRBD2 matches 8 bases. Trimming took 9 bases from V and 1 from J; bases not matched to a gene: 5. The germline V gene encodes CDR1 MGHRA and CDR2 YSYEKL. The CDR3 loop spans 14 amino acids. The CDR3 here is CASRLAGSYNEQFF. The CDR3 nucleotides are TGCGCCAGTAGATTAGCGGGATCCTACAATGAGCAGTTCTTC.

This rearrangement joins TRBV7-9 to TRBJ1-2, with unresolved D. Trimming removed 0 bases at V and 6 bases at J, with 14 bases between. The CDR3 runs to 15 residues. Looked up from germline, CDR1 is SEHNR and CDR2 is FQNEAQ (reference sequence). CDR3 nucleotide sequence: TGTGCCAGCAGCTTAGCGCCGGGAAACGATGATGGCTACACCTTC. Translating it yields CASSLAPGNDDGYTF. Full variable domain (remainder filled in from reference TRBV7-9 and TRBJ1-2): DTGVSQNPRHKITKRGQNVTFRCDPISEHNRLYWYRQTLGQGPEFLTYFQNEAQLEKSRLLSDRFSAERPKGSFSTLEIQRTEQGDSAMYLCASSLAPGNDDGYTFGSGTRLTVV.

The V call is TRBV5-1, the J call TRBJ2-7, with D possibly being TRBD1 (6 bases). V lost 6 bases, J lost 0 bases, and 16 bases lay in between. CDR1 SGHRS and CDR2 YFSETQ come from the germline V gene. This CDR3 is 15 amino acids long. The DNA of the CDR3 is TGCGCCAGCACTGGACAGCCGTCTAGCTCCTACGAGCAGTACTTC. This translates into CASTGQPSSSYEQYF.

This clone showed up just once. The rearrangement joins TRBV2 to TRBJ2-7, with 10 positions matching TRBD1. Germline V lookup: CDR1 SNHLY, CDR2 FYNNEI. The trim removed 0 bases at V and 3 bases at J, leaving 5 bases unmatched. The CDR3 spans 16 residues. Here the CDR3 reads CASSEAPRDRGYEQYF. CDR3 in DNA: TGTGCCAGCAGTGAAGCCCCCCGGGACAGGGGCTACGAGCAGTACTTC.

The chain has TRBV6-5 and TRBJ2-1; 12 bases map to TRBD2. The CDR3 runs 14 residues. J was trimmed by 6 bases and V by 4 bases; bases with no gene match: 1. The germline V gene has CDR1 MNHEY and CDR2 SVGAGI. CDR3 coding DNA: TGTGCCAGCAGTTCTAGCGGGAGGGCCAATGAGCAGTTCTTC. Protein product: CASSSSGRANEQFF.

The DNA for the CDR3 is TGTGCCATCAGTGGGAATCTTCTAGCGGGGGGGCCGTATGAGCAGTTCTTC. Translated, it gives CAISGNLLAGGPYEQFF. V is TRBV10-3 and J is TRBJ2-1; 12 bases line up with TRBD2. This CDR3 contains 17 residues. The ends lost 4 bases at V and 8 bases at J; junction bases unmatched: 12. Germline V gives CDR1 ENHRY, CDR2 SYGVKD.

This chain connects TRBV7-2 to TRBJ2-3, with D possibly matching TRBD2 (6 bases). CDR1 SGHTA and CDR2 FQGNSA come from the germline V gene. Trimming cost V 11 bases and J 0 bases, with 12 bases left between them. There are 13 residues in the CDR3. CDR3 loop: CASPGLSTDTQYF. The CDR3, as DNA: TGTGCCTCACCGGGACTCAGCACAGATACGCAGTATTTT.

V is TRBV6-1 and J is TRBJ1-6; 8 nucleotides match TRBD1. After removal of 2 bases from V and 9 bases from J, the junction contained 6 bases not matched to a gene. Per the germline V gene, CDR1 is MNHNS and CDR2 is SASEGT. CDR3 size: 15 residues. The DNA of the CDR3 is TGTGCCAGCAGTGAACTGGGACAGGTGTCTTCACCCCTCCACTTT. Residues: CASSELGQVSSPLHF.

The chain carries TRBV15 and TRBJ2-5, with 7 bases lining up with TRBD2. V lost 5 bases, J lost 5 bases, and 2 bases stayed unmatched. The CDR3 consists of 12 residues. The germline gives CDR1 LNHNV, CDR2 YYDKDF (reference sequence). The CDR3 region is CATSRGEETQYF. The CDR3 DNA reads as TGTGCCACCAGCCGGGGGGAGGAGACCCAGTACTTC.

The rearrangement links TRBV21-1 to TRBJ2-7; TRBD2 is the table's D call and was not checked against the DNA. TRBV21-1 is a recognized pseudogene. The CDR3 loop spans 15 amino acids. CDR3 in amino acids: CASREAGGPYNEQYF. CDR3 DNA sequence: TGTGCCAGCAGAGAAGCGGGAGGGCCATATAACGAGCAGTACTTC.

The chain has TRBV7-9 and TRBJ1-6, with 7 bases matching TRBD1. CDR3 length equals 14 residues. Unmatched junction bases numbered 10, after V lost 8 bases and J lost 9 bases. Germline CDR1 reads SEHNR; CDR2 reads FQNEAQ (reference sequence). This CDR3 is CASGLGTALSPLHF. Here the CDR3 DNA reads TGTGCCAGCGGGCTAGGGACAGCTCTTTCACCCCTCCACTTT.

This sequence joins TRBV5-1 and TRBJ1-3; TRBD1 matches 7 bases. The CDR3 contains 18 residues. The ends lost 2 bases at V and 0 bases at J; junction bases unmatched: 11. The germline gives CDR1 SGHRS, CDR2 YFSETQ. CDR3 protein: CASSFTSSGTASGNTIYF. The CDR3 DNA follows: TGCGCCAGCAGCTTTACTAGTTCCGGGACAGCCTCTGGAAACACCATATATTTT.

This rearrangement joins TRBV9 to TRBJ2-1; 12 positions match TRBD2. Germline V CDR1 and CDR2: SGDLS, YYNGEE. CDR3 length: 16 residues. With 0 bases clipped from V and 10 bases from J, the junction kept 8 bases outside the gene matches. This chain's CDR3 is CASSVATSGGFEEQFF. The CDR3 coding sequence is TGTGCCAGCAGCGTAGCTACTAGCGGGGGGTTCGAGGAGCAGTTCTTC.

The genes are TRBV11-2 and TRBJ2-2; TRBD2 aligns across 9 bases. Germline V gene sequence: CDR1 SGHAT, CDR2 FQNNGV. The CDR3 consists of 18 residues. After removal of 2 bases from V and 3 bases from J, the junction contained 10 bases not matched to a gene. The CDR3 bases are TGTGCCAGCAGCTTAAAGTCGCCCGGGACTAGCTACACCGGGGAGCTGTTTTTT. It translates to CASSLKSPGTSYTGELFF.

The rearrangement links TRBV7-9 to TRBJ1-2; D gene uncertain. This CDR3 comprises 15 residues. Germline CDR1 is SEHNR and CDR2 is FQNEAQ (reference sequence). With 6 bases removed from V and 4 bases from J, the gap between germline ends came to 18 bases. The CDR3 DNA follows: TGTGCCAGCAGTCTTGAGCCCTCGGGGAGCTATGGCTACACCTTC. This translates into CASSLEPSGSYGYTF.

CDR3 residues: CASSIAWGLGRRTEAFF. CDR3 DNA sequence: TGTGCCAGTAGTATAGCCTGGGGTCTGGGGCGAAGGACTGAAGCTTTCTTT. The rearrangement joins TRBV19 to TRBJ1-1; D possibly corresponds to TRBD1 (5 bases). The germline V gene has CDR1 LNHDA and CDR2 SQIVND (reference sequence). The CDR3 is made up of 17 amino acids. Trimming cost V 1 base and J 5 bases, with 20 bases left between them.

The gene calls are TRBV28 and TRBJ1-4; D may be TRBD1 (6 bases). The CDR3 is 16 residues long. Trimming removed 5 bases from V and 8 bases from J, with 21 bases in between. From germline, CDR1 is MDHEN and CDR2 SYDVKM. The CDR3 DNA reads TGTGCCAGCAGTACCTACTGGGGGGGCCTTAAGGAAAAACTGTTTTTT. It encodes CASSTYWGGLKEKLFF. The full variable domain, its missing parts supplied by reference TRBV28 and TRBJ1-4, is DVKVTQSSRYLVKRTGEKVFLECVQDMDHENMFWYRQDPGLGLRLIYFSYDVKMKEKGDIPEGYSVSREKKERFSLILESASTNQTSMYLCASSTYWGGLKEKLFFGSGTQLSVL.

J is TRBJ2-7 and V is TRBV27, with TRBD1 matching over 11 bases. The germline V gene has CDR1 MNHEY and CDR2 SMNVEV (reference sequence). The CDR3 runs to 15 residues. The ends lost 2 bases at V and 6 bases at J; junction bases unmatched: 6. This CDR3 is CASSLPDRGLSEQYF. The CDR3 bases are TGTGCCAGCAGTTTACCGGACAGGGGGCTTAGCGAGCAGTACTTC.

This chain connects TRBV6-1 to TRBJ2-3, with 12 bases matching TRBD2. Trimming took 1 base from V and 5 from J; bases not matched to a gene: 7. Germline V lookup: CDR1 MNHNS, CDR2 SASEGT. CDR3 size: 17 residues. The chain's CDR3 is CASSEGELAGGQDTQYF. In DNA, the CDR3 is TGTGCCAGCAGTGAAGGGGAGCTAGCGGGAGGGCAAGATACGCAGTATTTT.

The sample holds a few counts of this clone. This chain links TRBV7-2 with TRBJ2-7, with D perhaps matching TRBD1 (5 bases). CDR1 and CDR2 from the germline V gene are SGHTA and FQGNSA. The CDR3 loop spans 13 amino acids. Trimming stripped 4 bases from V and 4 bases from J, with 11 bases between. CDR3 sequence: CASSSRVLYEQYF. The CDR3 DNA is TGTGCCAGCAGCTCCAGGGTTCTTTACGAGCAGTACTTC.

This chain uses TRBV15 with TRBJ2-1, with 11 bases fitting TRBD2. This CDR3 has 17 residues. The V and J ends lost 3 bases and 4 bases, in that order; junction bases with no gene match: 8. Germline lookup yields CDR1 LNHNV and CDR2 YYDKDF (reference sequence). The CDR3 sequence: CATSRDLAGGGYNEQFF. The CDR3 DNA reads TGTGCCACCAGCAGGGACTTAGCGGGAGGGGGTTACAATGAGCAGTTCTTC.